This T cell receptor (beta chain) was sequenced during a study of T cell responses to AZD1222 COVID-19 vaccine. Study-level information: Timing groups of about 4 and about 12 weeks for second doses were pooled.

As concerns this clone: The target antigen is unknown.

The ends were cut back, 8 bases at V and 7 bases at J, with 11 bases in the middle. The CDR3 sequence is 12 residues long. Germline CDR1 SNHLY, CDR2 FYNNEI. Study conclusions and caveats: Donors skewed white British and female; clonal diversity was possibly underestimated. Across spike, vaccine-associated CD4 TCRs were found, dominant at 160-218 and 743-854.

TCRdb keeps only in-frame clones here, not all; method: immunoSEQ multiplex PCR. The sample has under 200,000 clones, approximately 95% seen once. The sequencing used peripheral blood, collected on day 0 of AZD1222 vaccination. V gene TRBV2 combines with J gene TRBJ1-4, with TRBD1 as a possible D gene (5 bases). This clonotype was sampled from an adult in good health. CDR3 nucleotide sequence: TGTGCCAGCCGGGGGGACGTTGAAAAACTGTTTTTT. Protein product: CASRGDVEKLFF.